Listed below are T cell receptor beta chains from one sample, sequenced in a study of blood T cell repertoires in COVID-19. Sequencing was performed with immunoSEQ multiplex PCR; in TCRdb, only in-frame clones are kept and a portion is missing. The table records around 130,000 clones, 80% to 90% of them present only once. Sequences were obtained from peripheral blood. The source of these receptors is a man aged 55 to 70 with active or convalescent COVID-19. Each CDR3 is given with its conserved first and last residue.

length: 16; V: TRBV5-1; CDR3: CASSLMASGRAGEQYF
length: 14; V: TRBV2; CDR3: CASSDLDRGGEQYF
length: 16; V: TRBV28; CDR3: CASSRIKMGGQETQYF
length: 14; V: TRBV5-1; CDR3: CASSLERPDYEQYF
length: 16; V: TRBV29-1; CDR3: CSVPSGGRWNTGELFF
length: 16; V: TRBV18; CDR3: CASSLRDRVRNQPQHF
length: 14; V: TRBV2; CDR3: CASRPQGEAGELFF
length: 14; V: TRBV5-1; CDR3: CASSSRDSREEQYF
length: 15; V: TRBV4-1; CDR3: CASSQGTGGGTEAFF
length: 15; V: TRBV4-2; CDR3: CASSQSGTPGETQYF
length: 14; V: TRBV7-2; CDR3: CASSFGQGEETQYF
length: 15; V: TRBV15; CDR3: CATSRDPRGNTEAFF
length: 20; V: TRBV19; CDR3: CASSIGGRPRLAGGGYEQYF
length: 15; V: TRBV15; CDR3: CATSNLRGPGEKLFF
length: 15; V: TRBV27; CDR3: CVTGQTTSGANVLTF
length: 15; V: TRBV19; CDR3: CASSIMTSGSYEQYF
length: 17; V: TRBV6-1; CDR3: CASSGRGRGVPYNEQFF